The source of this T cell receptor (beta chain) is a study of radiation and T cells in renal cell carcinoma. To note about this clone: Its antigen is not identified.

Indicated time point: blood 4 weeks post-SBRT, at nephrectomy. Treatment specified: 15 Gy SBRT to primary tumor, nephrectomy 4 weeks later. Nephrectomy followed 15 Gy stereotactic body radiation by 4 weeks. Radiation-treated patients gave blood at baseline, week 2 and week 4. TCRdb keeps only in-frame clones here, not all; method: immunoSEQ multiplex PCR. The table lists 50,000 to 65,000 clones, about three quarters of them singletons. Germline CDR1 and CDR2: SEHNR and FQNEAQ (reference sequence). V shed 1 base and J shed 9 bases, with 7 bases lying between them. The CDR3 is 11 residues long. General observations from the study: No pretreatment tumor biopsies were available for baseline clonotypes.

Sequencing was performed on blood, taken from a patient whose treatment included radiotherapy and nephrectomy. This chain connects TRBV7-9 to TRBJ2-7; unclear D gene. The sequence derives from a man between 60 and 75 years old with renal cell carcinoma. The CDR3 protein is CASSLGLGQYF. DNA for the CDR3: TGTGCCAGCAGCTTAGGCCTAGGGCAGTACTTC.